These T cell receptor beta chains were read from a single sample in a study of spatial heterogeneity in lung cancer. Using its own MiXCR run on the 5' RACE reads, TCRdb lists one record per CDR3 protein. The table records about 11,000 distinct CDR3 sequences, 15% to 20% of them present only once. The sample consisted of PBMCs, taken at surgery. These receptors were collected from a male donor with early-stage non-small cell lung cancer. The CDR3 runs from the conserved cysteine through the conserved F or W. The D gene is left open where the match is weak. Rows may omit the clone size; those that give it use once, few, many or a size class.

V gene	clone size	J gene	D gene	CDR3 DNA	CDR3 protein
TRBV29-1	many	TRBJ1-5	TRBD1	TGCAGCGTTAGGACAGGAGATGGGAATCAGCCCCAGCATTTT	CSVRTGDGNQPQHF
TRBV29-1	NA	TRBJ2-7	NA	TGCAGCGTTCAGGACGGATCCCTGGACGAGCAGTACTTC	CSVQDGSLDEQYF
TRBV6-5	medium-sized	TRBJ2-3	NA	TGTGCCAGCAGTTACCTGGGGAGCACAGATACGCAGTATTTT	CASSYLGSTDTQYF
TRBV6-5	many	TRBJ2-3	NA	TGTGCCAGCGGGGCGCGGGATACGCAGTATTTT	CASGARDTQYF
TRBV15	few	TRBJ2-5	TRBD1	TGTGCCACCAGAGAGACAGGGGAAGAGACCCAGTACTTC	CATRETGEETQYF
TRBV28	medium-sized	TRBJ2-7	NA	TGTGCCAGCAGGTCTCCCAGACAGGATTACTACGAGCAGTACTTC	CASRSPRQDYYEQYF
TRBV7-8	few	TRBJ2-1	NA	TGTGCCAGCAGCTTAGGGTTCGGAGGGAGCACGCGTGAGCAGTTCTTC	CASSLGFGGSTREQFF
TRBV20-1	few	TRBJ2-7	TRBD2	TGCAGTGCAAGGACTAGCGGGAAGGTGGACTACGAGCAGTACTTC	CSARTSGKVDYEQYF
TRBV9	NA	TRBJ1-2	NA	TGTGCCAGCAGCGGAGTGGACTACCTTGGCTACACCTTC	CASSGVDYLGYTF
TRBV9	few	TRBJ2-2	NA	TGTGCCAGCAGCGCCGACATGACCTTGGGCCCCGCCGGGGAGCTGTTTTTT	CASSADMTLGPAGELFF
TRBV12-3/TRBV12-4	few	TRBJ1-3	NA	TGTGCCAGCAGGCCCGGGGGGGGAAACACCATATATTTT	CASRPGGGNTIYF
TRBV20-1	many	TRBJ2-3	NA	TGCAGTGCTAGAGGTGGAACCCATACGCAGTATTTT	CSARGGTHTQYF
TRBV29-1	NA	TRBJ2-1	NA	TGCAGCGTTGAATCCATTGGGGGTCCGAGGGGCTACAATGAGCAGTTCTTC	CSVESIGGPRGYNEQFF